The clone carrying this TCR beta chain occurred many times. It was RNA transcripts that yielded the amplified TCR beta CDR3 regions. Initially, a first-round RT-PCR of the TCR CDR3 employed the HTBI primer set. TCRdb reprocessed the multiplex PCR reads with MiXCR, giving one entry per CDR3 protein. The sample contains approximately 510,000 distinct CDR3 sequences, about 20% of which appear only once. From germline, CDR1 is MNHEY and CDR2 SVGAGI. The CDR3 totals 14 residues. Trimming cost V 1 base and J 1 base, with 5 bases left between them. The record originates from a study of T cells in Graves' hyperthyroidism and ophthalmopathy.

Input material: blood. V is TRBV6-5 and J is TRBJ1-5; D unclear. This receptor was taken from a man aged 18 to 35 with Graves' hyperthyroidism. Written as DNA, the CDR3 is TGTGCCAGCAGTTACTTGCAGAGCAATCAGCCCCAGCATTTT. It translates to CASSYLQSNQPQHF.